Presented here are 14 T cell receptor beta chains from one specimen sequenced in a study of Ad26.COV2.S vaccination and SARS-CoV-2 variants. This sample's treatment: roughly 19 received Ad26.COV2.S at low or high dose, single or two shots; several received placebo; per-sample allocation not given. It was on day 63 after the first vaccine or placebo injection that samples were taken. Method: immunoSEQ multiplex PCR; TCRdb's copy keeps in-frame clones and lacks some. The sample lists around 370,000 clones, approximately 84% occurring once. Here the sequenced sample was peripheral blood, taken in a trial of Ad26.COV2.S vaccine versus placebo. Every receptor here comes from a person aged 18 to 65 who received the Ad26.COV2.S COVID-19 vaccine or a placebo.

This sequence joins TRBV7-2 and TRBJ2-7, with D possibly matching TRBD2 (7 bases). The germline V gene has CDR1 SGHTA and CDR2 FQGNSA. Trimming removed 3 bases from V and 1 base from J, with 13 bases in between. The CDR3 runs to 15 residues. CDR3 protein: CASSLLRGPSYEQYF. The CDR3 nucleotides read TGTGCCAGCAGCTTGTTGCGGGGGCCTTCCTACGAGCAGTACTTC.

The chain joins TRBV6-5 to TRBJ2-1; 8 bases are shared with TRBD2. Losses at the gene ends were 2 bases for V and 8 bases for J; bases not matched to a gene: 11. The CDR3 sequence is 16 residues long. Germline V gene sequence: CDR1 MNHEY, CDR2 SVGAGI. DNA for the CDR3: TGTGCCAGCAGTTACCGGGCGGGGGGCTCTTCAGATGAGCAGTTCTTC. It codes for CASSYRAGGSSDEQFF.

The chain uses TRBV7-8 and TRBJ1-1; maybe TRBD1 (6 bases). CDR3 length equals 13 residues. CDR1 SGHVS and CDR2 FQNEAQ come from the germline V gene. The V gene lost 1 base and the J gene lost 8 bases, with 11 bases spanning the gap. DNA for the CDR3: TGTGCCAGCAGCTTAGTGTCGGACAGCGAAGCTTTCTTT. This encodes CASSLVSDSEAFF.

This chain uses TRBV5-5 with TRBJ2-1, with TRBD2 matching 8 bases. J was trimmed by 0 bases and V by 5 bases; bases with no gene match: 1. Per the germline V gene, CDR1 is SGHKS and CDR2 is YYEKEE (reference sequence). CDR3 length: 14 amino acids. The CDR3 DNA follows: TGTGCCAGCAGAACTAGCGGCTCCTACAATGAGCAGTTCTTC. Its protein product is CASRTSGSYNEQFF.

The genes are TRBV7-9 and TRBJ2-7; 12 positions match TRBD2. The CDR3 has 15 amino acids. With 4 bases clipped from V and 3 bases from J, the junction kept 4 bases outside the gene matches. Germline assignment: CDR1 SEHNR and CDR2 FQNEAQ (reference sequence). The CDR3 nucleotides read TGTGCCAGCAGCTCTAGCGGGGGGGCTTTCTACGAGCAGTACTTC. Translation gives CASSSSGGAFYEQYF.

This sequence joins TRBV2 and TRBJ1-5; no firm D call. With 3 bases removed from V and 2 bases from J, the gap between germline ends came to 11 bases. The CDR3 extends over 15 amino acids. From germline, CDR1 is SNHLY and CDR2 FYNNEI. The CDR3 reads CASSDNVRGNQPQHF. The CDR3 coding sequence is TGTGCCAGCAGTGATAACGTGCGGGGCAATCAGCCCCAGCATTTT.

The chain carries TRBV11-2 and TRBJ1-1, with D maybe TRBD1 (6 bases). CDR1 is SGHAT and CDR2 is FQNNGV in the germline V gene. V was clipped by 5 bases and J by 6 bases, with 10 bases between them. This CDR3 is 12 amino acids long. CDR3 in amino acids: CASSTRGPEAFF. In DNA form, the CDR3 reads TGTGCCAGCAGCACCAGGGGTCCTGAAGCTTTCTTT.

The rearrangement uses TRBV29-1 and TRBJ2-1, with D perhaps being TRBD1 or TRBD2 (5 bases each). In germline, CDR1 is SQVTM, CDR2 ANQGSEA. The CDR3 has 13 residues. V lost 7 bases to trimming and J lost 1 base, with 11 bases between them. CDR3 residues: CSAEEGSYNEQFF. The CDR3, as DNA: TGCAGCGCCGAAGAGGGGTCCTACAATGAGCAGTTCTTC.

CDR3 loop: CASSGDRNNSPLHF. In DNA form, the CDR3 reads TGTGCCAGCAGCGGGGACAGAAACAATTCACCCCTCCACTTT. The chain has TRBV9 and TRBJ1-6, with 7 bases that match TRBD1. The CDR3 covers 14 residues. The germline gives CDR1 SGDLS, CDR2 YYNGEE. V shed 3 bases, J shed 7 bases, and the junction held 4 bases outside the gene matches. Full variable domain (outside the CDR3, taken from reference TRBV9 and TRBJ1-6): DSGVTQTPKHLITATGQRVTLRCSPRSGDLSVYWYQQSLDQGLQFLIQYYNGEERAKGNILERFSAQQFPDLHSELNLSSLELGDSALYFCASSGDRNNSPLHFGNGTRLTVT.

This rearrangement joins TRBV6-5 to TRBJ1-4, with TRBD1 matching 11 bases. This CDR3 spans 13 amino acids. In germline, CDR1 is MNHEY, CDR2 SVGAGI. J gave up 11 bases and V 8 bases, and 7 bases lay outside the gene matches. The CDR3, as DNA: TGTGCCAGCCGGACAGGGGGCCCGGGGAAACTGTTTTTT. It specifies CASRTGGPGKLFF.

In DNA, the CDR3 is TGTGCCAGCAGTTTCGGGACAGATATCTATGGCTACACCTTC. It is translated as CASSFGTDIYGYTF. The gene calls are TRBV28 and TRBJ1-2, with 7 nucleotides matching TRBD1. The V gene end was trimmed by 3 bases and the J gene end by 4 bases; junction bases not matched to a gene: 5. The CDR3 length is 14 residues. The germline gives CDR1 MDHEN, CDR2 SYDVKM.

This clone has only one observation. V usage is TRBV6-5 and J usage is TRBJ2-7; 8 bases line up with TRBD2. The CDR3 totals 16 residues. Per the germline V gene, CDR1 is MNHEY and CDR2 is SVGAGI. The J segment lost 6 bases and the V segment lost 1 base, leaving 11 bases of the junction unmatched. DNA of the CDR3: TGTGCCAGCAGTTACTTGGCCGGGACTAGGTTAGGCGAGCAGTACTTC. Protein sequence: CASSYLAGTRLGEQYF.

The rearrangement joins TRBV12-3 or TRBV12-4 to TRBJ1-1; possibly TRBD1 for D (5 bases). V lost 8 bases to trimming and J lost 1 base, with 11 bases between them. The CDR3 loop spans 13 amino acids. CDR3 coding DNA: TGTGCCAGCTCCGACGGGGGGAACACTGAAGCTTTCTTT. Amino acids: CASSDGGNTEAFF.

The rearrangement uses TRBV7-6 and TRBJ1-4, with 9 bases aligning to TRBD1. Trimming took 4 bases from V and 8 from J; bases not matched to a gene: 5. The V gene's germline CDR1 is SGHVS and CDR2 FNYEAQ. This CDR3 has 14 residues. CDR3 bases: TGTGCCAGCAGCTCGGGGACAGGGCGGGAAAAACTGTTTTTT. Residues: CASSSGTGREKLFF.